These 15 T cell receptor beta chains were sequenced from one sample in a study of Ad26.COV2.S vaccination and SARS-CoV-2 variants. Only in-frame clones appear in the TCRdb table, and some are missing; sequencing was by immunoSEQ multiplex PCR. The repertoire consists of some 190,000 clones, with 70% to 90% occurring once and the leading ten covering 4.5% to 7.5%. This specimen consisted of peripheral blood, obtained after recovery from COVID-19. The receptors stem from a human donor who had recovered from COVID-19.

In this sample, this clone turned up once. The CDR3 loop is CASSAGSYTEAFF. In nucleotides, the CDR3 is TGTGCCAGCAGTGCCGGAAGCTACACTGAAGCTTTCTTT. The chain carries TRBV27 and TRBJ1-1; D is uncertain. The V gene's germline CDR1 is MNHEY and CDR2 SMNVEV (reference sequence). The V and J ends lost 5 bases and 3 bases respectively, with 10 bases between them. CDR3 size: 13 residues.

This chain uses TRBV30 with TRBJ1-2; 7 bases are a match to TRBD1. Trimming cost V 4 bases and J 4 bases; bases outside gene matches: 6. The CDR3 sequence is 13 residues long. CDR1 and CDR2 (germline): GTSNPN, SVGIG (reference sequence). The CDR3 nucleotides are TGTGCCTGGACTCCACAGGGGACCTATGGCTACACCTTC. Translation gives CAWTPQGTYGYTF.

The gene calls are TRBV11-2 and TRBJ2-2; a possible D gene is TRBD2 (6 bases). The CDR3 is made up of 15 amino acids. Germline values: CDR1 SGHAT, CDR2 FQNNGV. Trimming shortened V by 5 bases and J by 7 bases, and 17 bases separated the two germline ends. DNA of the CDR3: TGTGCCAGCAGCCTCCCCGGCGGGGCTGGCGGGGAGCTGTTTTTT. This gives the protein CASSLPGGAGGELFF.

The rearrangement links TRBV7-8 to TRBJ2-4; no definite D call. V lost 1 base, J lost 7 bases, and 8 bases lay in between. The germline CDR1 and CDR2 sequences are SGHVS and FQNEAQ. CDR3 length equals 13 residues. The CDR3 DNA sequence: TGTGCCAGCAGCTTAGGTAGATTGAACATTCAGTACTTC. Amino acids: CASSLGRLNIQYF. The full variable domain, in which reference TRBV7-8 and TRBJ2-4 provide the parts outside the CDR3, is GAGVSQSPRYKVAKRGQDVALRCDPISGHVSLFWYQQALGQGPEFLTYFQNEAQLDKSGLPSDRFFAERPEGSVSTLKIQRTQQEDSAVYLCASSLGRLNIQYFGAGTRLSVL.

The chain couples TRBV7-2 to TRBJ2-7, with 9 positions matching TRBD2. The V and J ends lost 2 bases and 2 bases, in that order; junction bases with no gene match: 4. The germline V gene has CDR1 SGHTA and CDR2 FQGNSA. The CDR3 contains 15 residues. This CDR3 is CASSLTSGPAYEQYF. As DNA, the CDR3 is TGTGCCAGCAGCTTAACTAGCGGGCCAGCCTACGAGCAGTACTTC. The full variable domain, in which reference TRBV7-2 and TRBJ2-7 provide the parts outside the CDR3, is GAGVSQSPSNKVTEKGKDVELRCDPISGHTALYWYRQSLGQGLEFLIYFQGNSAPDKSGLPSDRFSAERTGGSVSTLTIQRTQQEDSAVYLCASSLTSGPAYEQYFGPGTRLTVT.

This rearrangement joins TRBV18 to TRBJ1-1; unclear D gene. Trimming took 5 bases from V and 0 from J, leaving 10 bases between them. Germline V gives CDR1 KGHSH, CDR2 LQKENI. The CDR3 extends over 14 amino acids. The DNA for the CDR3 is TGTGCCAGCTCAATCCTTTGGATGAACACTGAAGCTTTCTTT. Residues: CASSILWMNTEAFF.

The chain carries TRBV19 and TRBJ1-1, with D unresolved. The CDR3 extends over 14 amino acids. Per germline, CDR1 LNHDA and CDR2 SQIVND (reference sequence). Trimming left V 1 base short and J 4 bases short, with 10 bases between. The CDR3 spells CASSIGGRGTEAFF. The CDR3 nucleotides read TGTGCCAGTAGTATAGGAGGTCGGGGCACTGAAGCTTTCTTT. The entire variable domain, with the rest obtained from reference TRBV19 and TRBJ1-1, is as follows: DGGITQSPKYLFRKEGQNVTLSCEQNLNHDAMYWYRQDPGQGLRLIYYSQIVNDFQKGDIAEGYSVSREKKESFPLTVTSAQKNPTAFYLCASSIGGRGTEAFFGQGTRLTVV.

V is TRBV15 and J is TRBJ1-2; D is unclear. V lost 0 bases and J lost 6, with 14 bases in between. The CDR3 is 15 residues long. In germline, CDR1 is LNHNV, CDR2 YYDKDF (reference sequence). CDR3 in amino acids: CATSRDFGHANGYTF. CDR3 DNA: TGTGCCACCAGCAGAGATTTTGGGCACGCGAATGGCTACACCTTC.

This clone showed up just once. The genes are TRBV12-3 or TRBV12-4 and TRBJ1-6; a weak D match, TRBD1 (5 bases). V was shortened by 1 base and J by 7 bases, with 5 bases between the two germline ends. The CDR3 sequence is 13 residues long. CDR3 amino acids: CASSLGDNSPLHF. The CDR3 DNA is TGTGCCAGCAGTTTAGGGGACAATTCACCCCTCCACTTT.

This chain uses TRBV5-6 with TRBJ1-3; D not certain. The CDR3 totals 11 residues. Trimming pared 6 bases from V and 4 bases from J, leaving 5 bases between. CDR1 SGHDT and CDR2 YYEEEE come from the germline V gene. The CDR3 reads CASTAGNTIYF. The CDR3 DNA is TGTGCCAGCACGGCAGGAAACACCATATATTTT.

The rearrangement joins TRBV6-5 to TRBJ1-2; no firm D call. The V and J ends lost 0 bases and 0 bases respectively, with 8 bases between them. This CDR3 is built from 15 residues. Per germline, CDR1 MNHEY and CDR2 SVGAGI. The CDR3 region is CASSYSLQANYGYTF. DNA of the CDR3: TGTGCCAGCAGTTACTCACTTCAAGCTAACTATGGCTACACCTTC.

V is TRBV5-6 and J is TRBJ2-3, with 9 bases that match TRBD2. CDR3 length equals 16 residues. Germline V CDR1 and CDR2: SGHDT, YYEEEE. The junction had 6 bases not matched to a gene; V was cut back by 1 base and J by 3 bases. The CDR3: CASSLIVAGDTDTQYF. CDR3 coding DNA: TGTGCCAGCAGCTTGATAGTAGCGGGGGATACAGATACGCAGTATTTT.

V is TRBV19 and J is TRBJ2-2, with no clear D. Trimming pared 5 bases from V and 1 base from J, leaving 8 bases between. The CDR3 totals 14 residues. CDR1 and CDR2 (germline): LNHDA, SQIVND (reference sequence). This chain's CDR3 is CASSGTWNTGELFF. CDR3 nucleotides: TGTGCCAGTAGTGGAACTTGGAACACCGGGGAGCTGTTTTTT. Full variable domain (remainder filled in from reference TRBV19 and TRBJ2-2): DGGITQSPKYLFRKEGQNVTLSCEQNLNHDAMYWYRQDPGQGLRLIYYSQIVNDFQKGDIAEGYSVSREKKESFPLTVTSAQKNPTAFYLCASSGTWNTGELFFGEGSRLTVL.

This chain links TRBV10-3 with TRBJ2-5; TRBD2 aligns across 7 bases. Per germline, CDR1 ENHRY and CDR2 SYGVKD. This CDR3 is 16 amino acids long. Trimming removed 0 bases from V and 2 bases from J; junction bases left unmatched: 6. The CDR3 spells CAISESPASGQETQYF. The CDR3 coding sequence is TGTGCCATCAGTGAGTCTCCGGCTAGCGGACAAGAGACCCAGTACTTC.

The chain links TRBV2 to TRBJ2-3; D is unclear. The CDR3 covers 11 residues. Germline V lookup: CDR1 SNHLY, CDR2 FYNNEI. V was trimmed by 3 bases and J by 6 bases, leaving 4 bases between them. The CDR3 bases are TGTGCCAGCAGTGAGCGGGATACGCAGTATTTT. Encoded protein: CASSERDTQYF. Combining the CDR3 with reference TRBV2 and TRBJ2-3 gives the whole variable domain EPEVTQTPSHQVTQMGQEVILRCVPISNHLYFYWYRQILGQKVEFLVSFYNNEISEKSEIFDDQFSVERPDGSNFTLKIRSTKLEDSAMYFCASSERDTQYFGPGTRLTVL.